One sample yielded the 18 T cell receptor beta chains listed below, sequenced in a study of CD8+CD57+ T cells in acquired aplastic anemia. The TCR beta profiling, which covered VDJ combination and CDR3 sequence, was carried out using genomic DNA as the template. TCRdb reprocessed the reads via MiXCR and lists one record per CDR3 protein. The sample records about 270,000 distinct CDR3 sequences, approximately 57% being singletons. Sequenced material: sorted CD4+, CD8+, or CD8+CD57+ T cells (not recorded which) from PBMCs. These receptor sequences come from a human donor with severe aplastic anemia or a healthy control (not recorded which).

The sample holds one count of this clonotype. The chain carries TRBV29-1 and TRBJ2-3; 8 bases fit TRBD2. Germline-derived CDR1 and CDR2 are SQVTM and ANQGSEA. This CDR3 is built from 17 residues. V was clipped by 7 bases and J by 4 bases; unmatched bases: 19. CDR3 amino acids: CSAIGRVSGVVPDTQYF. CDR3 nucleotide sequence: TGCAGCGCGATCGGGAGGGTTAGCGGGGTCGTTCCAGATACGCAGTATTTT.

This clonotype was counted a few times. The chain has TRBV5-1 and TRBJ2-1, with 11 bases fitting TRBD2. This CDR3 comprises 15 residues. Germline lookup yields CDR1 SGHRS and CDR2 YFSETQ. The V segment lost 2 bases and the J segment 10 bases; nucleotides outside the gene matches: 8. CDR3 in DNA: TGCGCCAGCAGCTTATTTAGCGGGAGGGGTTACGAGCAGTTCTTC. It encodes CASSLFSGRGYEQFF. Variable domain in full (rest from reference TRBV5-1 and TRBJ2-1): KAGVTQTPRYLIKTRGQQVTLSCSPISGHRSVSWYQQTPGQGLQFLFEYFSETQRNKGNFPGRFSGRQFSNSRSEMNVSTLELGDSALYLCASSLFSGRGYEQFFGPGTRLTVL.

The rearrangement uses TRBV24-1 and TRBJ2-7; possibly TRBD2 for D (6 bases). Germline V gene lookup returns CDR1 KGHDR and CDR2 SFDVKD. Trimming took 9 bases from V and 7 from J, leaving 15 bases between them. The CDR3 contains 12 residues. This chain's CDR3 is CATGKAAGEQYF. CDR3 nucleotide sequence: TGTGCCACCGGGAAGGCAGCGGGTGAGCAGTACTTC.

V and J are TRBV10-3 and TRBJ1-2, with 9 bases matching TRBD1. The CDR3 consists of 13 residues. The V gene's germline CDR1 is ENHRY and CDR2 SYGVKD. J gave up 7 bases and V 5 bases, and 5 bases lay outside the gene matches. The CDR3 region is CAISTGGDGGYTF. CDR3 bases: TGTGCCATCAGTACAGGGGGCGATGGTGGCTACACCTTC.

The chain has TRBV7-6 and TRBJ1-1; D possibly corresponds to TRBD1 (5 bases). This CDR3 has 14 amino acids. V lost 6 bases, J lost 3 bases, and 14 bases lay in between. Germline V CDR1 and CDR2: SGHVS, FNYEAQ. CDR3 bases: TGTGCCAGCAGAATCGGAGGGGAGGACACTGAAGCTTTCTTT. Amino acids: CASRIGGEDTEAFF.

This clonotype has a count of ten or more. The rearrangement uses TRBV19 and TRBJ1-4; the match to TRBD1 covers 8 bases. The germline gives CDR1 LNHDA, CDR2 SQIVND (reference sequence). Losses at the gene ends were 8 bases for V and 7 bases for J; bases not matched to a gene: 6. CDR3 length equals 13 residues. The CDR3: CASRKDRVEKLFF. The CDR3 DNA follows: TGTGCCAGTCGAAAGGACAGGGTTGAAAAACTGTTTTTT.

CDR3 amino acids: CASSLLRAEQYF. The CDR3 nucleotides read TGTGCCAGCAGCTTGTTGAGGGCCGAGCAGTACTTC. The V call is TRBV7-9, the J call TRBJ2-7, with TRBD2 as a possible D gene (5 bases). CDR1 is SEHNR and CDR2 is FQNEAQ in the germline V gene (reference sequence). The V and J ends lost 3 bases and 6 bases respectively, with 9 bases between them. The CDR3 has 12 amino acids.

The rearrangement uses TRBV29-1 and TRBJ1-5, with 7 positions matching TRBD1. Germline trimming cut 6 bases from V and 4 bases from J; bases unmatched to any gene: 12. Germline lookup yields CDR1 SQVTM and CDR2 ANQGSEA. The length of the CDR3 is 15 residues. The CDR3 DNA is TGCAGCGTGGCGAGGGGGCAGGGAGCGAATCAGCCCCAGCATTTT. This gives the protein CSVARGQGANQPQHF.

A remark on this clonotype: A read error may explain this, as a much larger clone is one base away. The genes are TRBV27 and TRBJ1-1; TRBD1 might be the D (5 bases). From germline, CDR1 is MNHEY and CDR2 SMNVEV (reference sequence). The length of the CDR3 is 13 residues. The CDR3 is CASSEMRGTEALF. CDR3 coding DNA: TGTGCCAGCAGTGAAATGAGGGGAACTGAAGCTCTCTTT.

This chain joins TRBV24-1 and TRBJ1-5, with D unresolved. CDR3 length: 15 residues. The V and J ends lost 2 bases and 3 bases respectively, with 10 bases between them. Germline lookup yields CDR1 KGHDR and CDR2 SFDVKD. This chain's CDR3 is CATSDSQAYNQPQHF. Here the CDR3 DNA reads TGTGCCACCAGTGATTCCCAGGCGTACAATCAGCCCCAGCATTTT.

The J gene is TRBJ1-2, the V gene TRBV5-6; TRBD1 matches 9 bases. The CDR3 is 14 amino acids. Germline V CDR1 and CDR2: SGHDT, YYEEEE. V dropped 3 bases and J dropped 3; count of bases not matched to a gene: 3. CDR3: CASSSGQGDYGYTF. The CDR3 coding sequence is TGTGCCAGCAGCTCGGGACAGGGCGACTATGGCTACACCTTC. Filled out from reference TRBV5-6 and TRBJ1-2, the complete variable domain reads DAGVTQSPTHLIKTRGQQVTLRCSPKSGHDTVSWYQQALGQGPQFIFQYYEEEERQRGNFPDRFSGHQFPNYSSELNVNALLLGDSALYLCASSSGQGDYGYTFGSGTRLTVV.

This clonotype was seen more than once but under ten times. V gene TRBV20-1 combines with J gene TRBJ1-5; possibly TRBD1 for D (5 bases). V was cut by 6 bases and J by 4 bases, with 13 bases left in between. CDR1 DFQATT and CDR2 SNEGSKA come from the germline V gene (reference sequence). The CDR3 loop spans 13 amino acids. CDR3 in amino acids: CSATTDLNQPQHF. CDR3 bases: TGCAGTGCCACGACAGACTTAAATCAGCCCCAGCATTTT.

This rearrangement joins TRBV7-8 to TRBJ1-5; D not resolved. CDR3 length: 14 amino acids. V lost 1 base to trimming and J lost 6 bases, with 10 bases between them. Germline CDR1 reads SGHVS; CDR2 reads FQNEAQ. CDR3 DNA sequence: TGTGCCAGCAGCTTAGGGTGGGCGGTTCAGCCCCAGCATTTT. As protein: CASSLGWAVQPQHF. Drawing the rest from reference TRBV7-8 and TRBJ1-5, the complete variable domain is GAGVSQSPRYKVAKRGQDVALRCDPISGHVSLFWYQQALGQGPEFLTYFQNEAQLDKSGLPSDRFFAERPEGSVSTLKIQRTQQEDSAVYLCASSLGWAVQPQHFGDGTRLSIL.

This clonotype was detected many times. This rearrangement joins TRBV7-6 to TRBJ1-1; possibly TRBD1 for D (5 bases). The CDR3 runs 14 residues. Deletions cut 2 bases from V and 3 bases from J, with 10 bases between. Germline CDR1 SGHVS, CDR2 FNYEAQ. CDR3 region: CASSLMGGDTEAFF. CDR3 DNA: TGTGCCAGCAGCTTAATGGGAGGGGACACTGAAGCTTTCTTT.

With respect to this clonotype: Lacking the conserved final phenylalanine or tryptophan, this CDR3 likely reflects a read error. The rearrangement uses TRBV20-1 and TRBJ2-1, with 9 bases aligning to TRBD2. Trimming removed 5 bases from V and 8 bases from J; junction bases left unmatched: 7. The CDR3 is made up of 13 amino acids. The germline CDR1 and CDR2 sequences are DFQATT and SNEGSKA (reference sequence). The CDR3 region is CSAEGGGVDEQFL. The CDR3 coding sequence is TGCAGTGCTGAGGGCGGGGGGGTCGATGAGCAGTTCCTC.

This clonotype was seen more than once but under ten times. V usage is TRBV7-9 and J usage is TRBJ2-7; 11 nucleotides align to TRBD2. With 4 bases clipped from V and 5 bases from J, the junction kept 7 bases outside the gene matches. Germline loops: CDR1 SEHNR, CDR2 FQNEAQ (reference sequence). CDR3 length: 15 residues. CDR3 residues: CASSSGVTSGDEQYF. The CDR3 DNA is TGTGCCAGCAGCTCCGGAGTGACTAGCGGGGACGAGCAGTACTTC.

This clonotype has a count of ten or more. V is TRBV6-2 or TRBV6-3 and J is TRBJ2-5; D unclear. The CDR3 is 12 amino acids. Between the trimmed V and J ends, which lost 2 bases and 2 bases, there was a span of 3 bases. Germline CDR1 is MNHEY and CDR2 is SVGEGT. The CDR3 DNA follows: TGTGCCAGCAGTTACCCTCAAGAGACCCAGTACTTC. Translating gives CASSYPQETQYF.

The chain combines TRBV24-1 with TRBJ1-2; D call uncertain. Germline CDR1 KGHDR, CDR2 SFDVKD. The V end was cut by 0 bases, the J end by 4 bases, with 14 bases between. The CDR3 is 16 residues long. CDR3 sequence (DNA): TGTGCCACCAGTGATTTGCAAGGGCGATCGGGCTATGGCTACACCTTC. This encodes CATSDLQGRSGYGYTF.